Presented here are 7 T cell receptor beta chains from one specimen sequenced in a study of blood T cell repertoires in COVID-19. Some clones are missing from TCRdb's copy, which holds only in-frame ones; the method was immunoSEQ multiplex PCR. The sample consists of more than 300,000 clones, 85% to 95% of them appearing once. Sequenced material: PBMCs or T cells enriched from blood (not recorded which). Receptor source: a woman in her twenties or thirties who had been exposed to COVID-19.

The V call is TRBV12-3 or TRBV12-4, the J call TRBJ1-6; D is unclear. The CDR3 has 13 residues. Trimming took 7 bases from V and 7 from J, leaving 11 bases between them. The CDR3 DNA follows: TGTGCCAGCACCCCTGAAGCGAATTCACCCCTCCACTTT. It codes for CASTPEANSPLHF.

The J gene is TRBJ1-2, the V gene TRBV5-1; D is possibly TRBD1 (6 bases). Germline V gives CDR1 SGHRS, CDR2 YFSETQ. This CDR3 spans 16 amino acids. V lost 4 bases to trimming and J lost 2 bases, with 18 bases between them. The CDR3 loop is CASSLGTQGGNYGYTF. The CDR3 bases are TGCGCCAGCAGCCTCGGGACACAGGGAGGGAACTATGGCTACACCTTC. The full variable domain, in which reference TRBV5-1 and TRBJ1-2 provide the parts outside the CDR3, is KAGVTQTPRYLIKTRGQQVTLSCSPISGHRSVSWYQQTPGQGLQFLFEYFSETQRNKGNFPGRFSGRQFSNSRSEMNVSTLELGDSALYLCASSLGTQGGNYGYTFGSGTRLTVV.

The chain couples TRBV7-2 to TRBJ2-7, with D unclear. Trimming stripped 1 base from V and 4 bases from J, with 5 bases between. The germline V gene encodes CDR1 SGHTA and CDR2 FQGNSA. This CDR3 is 12 amino acids long. DNA of the CDR3: TGTGCCAGCAGCTTAGACTGGTACGAGCAGTACTTC. This encodes CASSLDWYEQYF.

The J gene is TRBJ2-3, the V gene TRBV4-3; TRBD2 matches at 8 bases. The germline V gene encodes CDR1 LGHNA and CDR2 YSLEER. This CDR3 is 20 amino acids long. The J segment lost 7 bases and the V segment lost 4 bases, leaving 25 bases of the junction unmatched. The CDR3 DNA sequence: TGCGCCAGCAGCCCCCGTCGCGAGCGGGGGCTACCATCCTATCCCAATACGCAGTATTTT. It yields the protein CASSPRRERGLPSYPNTQYF.

This sequence joins TRBV4-1 and TRBJ2-1; 10 positions agree with TRBD2. This CDR3 contains 15 residues. CDR1 is MGHRA, CDR2 YSYEKL, per germline. V lost 5 bases to trimming and J lost 4 bases; unmatched junction nucleotides: 5. The chain's CDR3 is CASSLVAGGYNEQFF. CDR3 DNA: TGCGCCAGCAGCTTGGTAGCGGGGGGTTACAATGAGCAGTTCTTC.

The gene calls are TRBV5-1 and TRBJ1-4, with D possibly TRBD1 on 5 matching bases. V was cut by 4 bases and J by 7 bases, with 17 bases left in between. Germline V gene lookup returns CDR1 SGHRS and CDR2 YFSETQ. CDR3 length: 15 amino acids. CDR3 sequence reads: CASSKFRAPGEKLFF. The CDR3 DNA reads as TGCGCCAGCAGCAAGTTCAGGGCCCCAGGTGAAAAACTGTTTTTT.

The chain carries TRBV5-1 and TRBJ2-5, with D perhaps TRBD1 (6 bases). Trimming stripped 4 bases from V and 3 bases from J, with 19 bases between. The CDR3 totals 16 residues. Germline lookup yields CDR1 SGHRS and CDR2 YFSETQ. This chain's CDR3 is CASSRNPSGQKETQYF. The CDR3 nucleotides read TGCGCCAGCAGCCGCAACCCCAGCGGACAGAAAGAGACCCAGTACTTC.